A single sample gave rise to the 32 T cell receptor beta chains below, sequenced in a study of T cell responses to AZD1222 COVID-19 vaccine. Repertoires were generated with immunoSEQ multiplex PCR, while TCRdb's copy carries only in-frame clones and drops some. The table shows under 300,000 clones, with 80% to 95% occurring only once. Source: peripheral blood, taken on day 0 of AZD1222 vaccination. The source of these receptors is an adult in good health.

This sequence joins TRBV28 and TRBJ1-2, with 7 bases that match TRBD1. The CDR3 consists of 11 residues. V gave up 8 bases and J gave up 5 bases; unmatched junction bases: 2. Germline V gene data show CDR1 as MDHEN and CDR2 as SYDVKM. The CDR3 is CASSGGYGYTF. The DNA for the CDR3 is TGTGCCAGCTCAGGGGGTTATGGCTACACCTTC.

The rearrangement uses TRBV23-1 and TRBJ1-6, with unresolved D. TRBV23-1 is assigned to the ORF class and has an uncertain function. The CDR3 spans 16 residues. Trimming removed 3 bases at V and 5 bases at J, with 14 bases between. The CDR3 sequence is CASSHRPYRDNSPLHF. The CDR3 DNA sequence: TGCGCCAGCAGTCATCGGCCCTACCGGGATAATTCACCCCTCCACTTT.

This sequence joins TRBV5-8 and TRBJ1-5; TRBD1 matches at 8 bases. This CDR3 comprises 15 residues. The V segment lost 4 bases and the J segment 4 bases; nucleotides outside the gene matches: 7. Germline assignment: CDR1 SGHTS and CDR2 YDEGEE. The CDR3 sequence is CASSARTGRNQPQHF. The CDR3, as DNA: TGTGCCAGCAGCGCCCGGACAGGGAGGAATCAGCCCCAGCATTTT.

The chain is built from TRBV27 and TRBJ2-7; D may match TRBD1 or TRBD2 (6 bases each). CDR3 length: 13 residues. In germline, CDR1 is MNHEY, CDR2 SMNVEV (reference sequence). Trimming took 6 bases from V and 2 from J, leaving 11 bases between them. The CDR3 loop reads CASSGGGTYEQYF. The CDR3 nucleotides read TGTGCCAGCAGCGGAGGGGGGACCTACGAGCAGTACTTC.

CDR3 DNA: TGCGCCAGCAGTGAGTCGAGGGGGCTCTTCAGCACAGATACGCAGTATTTT. Amino acid sequence: CASSESRGLFSTDTQYF. The chain carries TRBV10-1 and TRBJ2-3, with 7 bases identical to TRBD1. Germline CDR1 and CDR2: WNHNN and SYGVQD (reference sequence). The length of the CDR3 is 17 residues. V gave up 0 bases and J gave up 0 bases; unmatched junction bases: 6.

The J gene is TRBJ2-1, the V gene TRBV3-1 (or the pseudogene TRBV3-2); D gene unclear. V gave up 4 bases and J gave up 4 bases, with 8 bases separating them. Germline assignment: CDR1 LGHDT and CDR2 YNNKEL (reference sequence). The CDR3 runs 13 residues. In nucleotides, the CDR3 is TGTGCCAGCAGCCCCTTGCATTACAATGAGCAGTTCTTC. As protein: CASSPLHYNEQFF.

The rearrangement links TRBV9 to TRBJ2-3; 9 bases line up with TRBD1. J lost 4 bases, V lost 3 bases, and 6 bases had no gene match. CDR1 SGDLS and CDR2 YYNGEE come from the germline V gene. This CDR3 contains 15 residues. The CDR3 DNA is TGTGCCAGCAGCGCGGACAGGGGTAGCGCAGATACGCAGTATTTT. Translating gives CASSADRGSADTQYF.

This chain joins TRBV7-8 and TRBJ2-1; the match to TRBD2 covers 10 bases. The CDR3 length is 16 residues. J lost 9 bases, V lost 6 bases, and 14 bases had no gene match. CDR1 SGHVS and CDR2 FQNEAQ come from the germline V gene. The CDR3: CASSYPASGRAVEQFF. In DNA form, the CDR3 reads TGTGCCAGCAGTTACCCAGCGAGCGGGAGGGCCGTTGAGCAGTTCTTC. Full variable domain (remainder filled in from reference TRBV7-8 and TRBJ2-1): GAGVSQSPRYKVAKRGQDVALRCDPISGHVSLFWYQQALGQGPEFLTYFQNEAQLDKSGLPSDRFFAERPEGSVSTLKIQRTQQEDSAVYLCASSYPASGRAVEQFFGPGTRLTVL.

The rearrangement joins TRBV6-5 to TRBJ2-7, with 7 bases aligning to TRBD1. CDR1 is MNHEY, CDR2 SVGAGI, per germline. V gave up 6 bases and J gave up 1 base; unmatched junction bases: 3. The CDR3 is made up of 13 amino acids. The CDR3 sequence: CASSPDRSYEQYF. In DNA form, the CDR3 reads TGTGCCAGCAGCCCGGACAGGTCCTACGAGCAGTACTTC.

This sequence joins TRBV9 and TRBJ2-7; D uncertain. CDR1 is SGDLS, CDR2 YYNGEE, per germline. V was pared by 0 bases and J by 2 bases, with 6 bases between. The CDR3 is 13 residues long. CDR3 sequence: CASSVGSTYEQYF. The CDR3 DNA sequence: TGTGCCAGCAGCGTAGGCAGCACCTACGAGCAGTACTTC.

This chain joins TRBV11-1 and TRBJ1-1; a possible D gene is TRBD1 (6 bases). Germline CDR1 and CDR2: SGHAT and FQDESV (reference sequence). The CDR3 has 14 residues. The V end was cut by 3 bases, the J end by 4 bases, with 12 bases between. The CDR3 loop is CASSFNRVFTEAFF. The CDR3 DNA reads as TGTGCCAGCAGCTTCAACAGGGTATTCACTGAAGCTTTCTTT.

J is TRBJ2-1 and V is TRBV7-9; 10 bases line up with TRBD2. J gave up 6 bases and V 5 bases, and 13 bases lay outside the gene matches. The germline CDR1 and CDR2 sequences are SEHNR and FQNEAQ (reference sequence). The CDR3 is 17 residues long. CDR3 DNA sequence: TGTGCCAGCAGCCCTATAGGGAGTAGCGGGAGGTTCAATGAGCAGTTCTTC. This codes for CASSPIGSSGRFNEQFF.

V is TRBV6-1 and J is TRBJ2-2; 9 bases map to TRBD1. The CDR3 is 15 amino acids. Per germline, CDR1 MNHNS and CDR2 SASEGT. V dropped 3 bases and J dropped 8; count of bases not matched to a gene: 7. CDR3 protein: CASSEGQGLFGELFF. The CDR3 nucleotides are TGTGCCAGCAGTGAGGGACAGGGTCTTTTTGGGGAGCTGTTTTTT.

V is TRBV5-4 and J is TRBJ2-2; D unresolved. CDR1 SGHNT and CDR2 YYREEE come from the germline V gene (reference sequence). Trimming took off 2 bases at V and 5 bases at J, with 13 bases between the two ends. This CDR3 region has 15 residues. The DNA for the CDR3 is TGTGCCAGCAGCTTCGAACTGGGTCCAACCGGGGAGCTGTTTTTT. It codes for CASSFELGPTGELFF.

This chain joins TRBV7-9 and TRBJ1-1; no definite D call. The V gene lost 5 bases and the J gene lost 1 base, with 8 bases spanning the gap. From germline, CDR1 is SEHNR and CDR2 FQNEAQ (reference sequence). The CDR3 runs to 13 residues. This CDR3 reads CASSPQANTEAFF. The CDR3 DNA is TGTGCCAGCAGCCCCCAGGCGAACACTGAAGCTTTCTTT.

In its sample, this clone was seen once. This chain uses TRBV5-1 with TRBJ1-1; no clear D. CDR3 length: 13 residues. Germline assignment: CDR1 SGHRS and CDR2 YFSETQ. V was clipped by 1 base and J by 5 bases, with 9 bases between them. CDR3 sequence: CASSLKGGTEAFF. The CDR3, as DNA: TGCGCCAGCAGCTTGAAGGGTGGGACTGAAGCTTTCTTT.

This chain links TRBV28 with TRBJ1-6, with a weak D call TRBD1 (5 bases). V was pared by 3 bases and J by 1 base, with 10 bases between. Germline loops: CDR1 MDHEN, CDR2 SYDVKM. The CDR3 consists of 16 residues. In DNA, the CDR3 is TGTGCCAGCAGTTTGGCCCAGGGATCCTATAATTCACCCCTCCACTTT. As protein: CASSLAQGSYNSPLHF. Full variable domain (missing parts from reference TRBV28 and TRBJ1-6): DVKVTQSSRYLVKRTGEKVFLECVQDMDHENMFWYRQDPGLGLRLIYFSYDVKMKEKGDIPEGYSVSREKKERFSLILESASTNQTSMYLCASSLAQGSYNSPLHFGNGTRLTVT.

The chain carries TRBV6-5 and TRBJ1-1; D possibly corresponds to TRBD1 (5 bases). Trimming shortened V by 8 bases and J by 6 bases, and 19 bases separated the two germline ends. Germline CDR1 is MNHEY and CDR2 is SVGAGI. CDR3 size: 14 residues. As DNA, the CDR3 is TGTGCCAGCCAAGGGGCCTTCCTCGTCTCTGAAGCTTTCTTT. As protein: CASQGAFLVSEAFF.

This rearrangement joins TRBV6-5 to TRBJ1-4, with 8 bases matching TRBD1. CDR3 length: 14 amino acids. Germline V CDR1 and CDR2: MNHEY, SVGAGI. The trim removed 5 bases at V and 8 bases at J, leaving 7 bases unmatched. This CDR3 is CASSRQGRGEKLFF. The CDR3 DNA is TGTGCCAGCAGTCGACAGGGGCGTGGGGAAAAACTGTTTTTT.

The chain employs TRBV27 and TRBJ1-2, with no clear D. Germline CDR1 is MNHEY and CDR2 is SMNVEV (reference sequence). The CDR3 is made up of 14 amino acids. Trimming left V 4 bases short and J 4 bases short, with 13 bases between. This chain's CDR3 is CASSSKLGSYGYTF. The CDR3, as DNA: TGTGCCAGCAGTTCTAAGCTGGGCTCCTATGGCTACACCTTC.

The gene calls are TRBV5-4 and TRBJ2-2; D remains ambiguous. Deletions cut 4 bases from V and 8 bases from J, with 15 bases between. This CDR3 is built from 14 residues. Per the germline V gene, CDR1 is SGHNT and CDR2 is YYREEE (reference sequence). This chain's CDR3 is CASSPTSLGGELFF. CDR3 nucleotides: TGTGCCAGCAGCCCTACAAGTCTGGGGGGGGAGCTGTTTTTT.

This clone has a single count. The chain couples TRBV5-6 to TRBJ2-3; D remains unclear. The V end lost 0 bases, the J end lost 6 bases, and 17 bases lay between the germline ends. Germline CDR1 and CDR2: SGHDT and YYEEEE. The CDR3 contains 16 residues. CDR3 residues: CASSLGWLGSGDTQYF. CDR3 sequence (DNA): TGTGCCAGCAGCTTGGGATGGTTAGGTTCCGGGGATACGCAGTATTTT.

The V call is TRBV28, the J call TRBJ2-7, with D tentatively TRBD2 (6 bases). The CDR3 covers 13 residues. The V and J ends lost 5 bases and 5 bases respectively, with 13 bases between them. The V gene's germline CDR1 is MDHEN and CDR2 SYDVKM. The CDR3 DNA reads TGTGCCAGCAGTACCCCGGGAGTCGACGAGCAGTACTTC. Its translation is CASSTPGVDEQYF.

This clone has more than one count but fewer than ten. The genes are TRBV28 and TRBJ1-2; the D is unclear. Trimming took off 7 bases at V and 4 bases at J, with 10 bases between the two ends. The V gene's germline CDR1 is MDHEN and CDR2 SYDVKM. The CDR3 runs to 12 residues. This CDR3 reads CASNPGSYGYTF. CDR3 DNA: TGTGCCAGCAACCCCGGCAGCTATGGCTACACCTTC.

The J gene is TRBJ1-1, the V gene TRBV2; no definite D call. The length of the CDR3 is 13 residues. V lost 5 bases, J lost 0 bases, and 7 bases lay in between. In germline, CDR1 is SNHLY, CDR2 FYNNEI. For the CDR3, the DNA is TGTGCCAGCAGTTTCAGTATGAACACTGAAGCTTTCTTT. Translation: CASSFSMNTEAFF.

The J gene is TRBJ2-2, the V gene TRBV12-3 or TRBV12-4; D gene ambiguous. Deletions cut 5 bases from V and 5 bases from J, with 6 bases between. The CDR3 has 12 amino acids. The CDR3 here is CASSKETGELFF. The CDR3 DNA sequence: TGTGCCAGCAGTAAAGAGACCGGGGAGCTGTTTTTT.

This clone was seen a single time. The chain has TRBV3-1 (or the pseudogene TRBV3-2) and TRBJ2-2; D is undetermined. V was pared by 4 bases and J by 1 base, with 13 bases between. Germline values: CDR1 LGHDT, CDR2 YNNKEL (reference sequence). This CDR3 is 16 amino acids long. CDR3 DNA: TGTGCCAGCAGCCCGGTCTGGACGGGGAACACCGGGGAGCTGTTTTTT. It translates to CASSPVWTGNTGELFF.

CDR3 DNA sequence: TGCGCCAGCAGCTTATTAGACAGGGGGGACGAGCAGTACTTC. Residues: CASSLLDRGDEQYF. The gene calls are TRBV5-1 and TRBJ2-7; 9 bases map to TRBD1. The germline CDR1 and CDR2 sequences are SGHRS and YFSETQ. V lost 2 bases and J lost 5; bases outside the gene matches: 5. This CDR3 region has 14 residues. Complete variable domain (other parts from reference TRBV5-1 and TRBJ2-7): KAGVTQTPRYLIKTRGQQVTLSCSPISGHRSVSWYQQTPGQGLQFLFEYFSETQRNKGNFPGRFSGRQFSNSRSEMNVSTLELGDSALYLCASSLLDRGDEQYFGPGTRLTVT.

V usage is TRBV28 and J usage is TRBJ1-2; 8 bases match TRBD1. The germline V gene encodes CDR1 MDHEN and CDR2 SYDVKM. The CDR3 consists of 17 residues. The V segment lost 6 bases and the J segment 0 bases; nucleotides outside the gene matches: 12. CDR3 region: CASSLLGDRSTNYGYTF. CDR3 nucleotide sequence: TGTGCCAGCAGCCTATTGGGGGACAGGTCTACTAACTATGGCTACACCTTC.

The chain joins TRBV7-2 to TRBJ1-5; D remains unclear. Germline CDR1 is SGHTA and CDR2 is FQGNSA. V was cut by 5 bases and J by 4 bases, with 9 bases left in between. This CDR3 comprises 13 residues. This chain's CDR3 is CASSPSRNQPQHF. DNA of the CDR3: TGTGCCAGCAGCCCCTCCCGGAATCAGCCCCAGCATTTT.

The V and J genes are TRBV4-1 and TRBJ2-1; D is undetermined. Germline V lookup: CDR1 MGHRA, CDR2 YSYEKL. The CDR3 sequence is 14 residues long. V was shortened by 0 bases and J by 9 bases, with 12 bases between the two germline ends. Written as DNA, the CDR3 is TGCGCCAGCAGCCAAGATAACACCCAGCCTGAGCAGTTCTTC. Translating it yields CASSQDNTQPEQFF.

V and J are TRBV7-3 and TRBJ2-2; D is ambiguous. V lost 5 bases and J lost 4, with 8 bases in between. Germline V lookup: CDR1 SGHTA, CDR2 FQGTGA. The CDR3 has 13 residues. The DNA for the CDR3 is TGTGCCAGCAGCCAGCTCGGCACCGGGGAGCTGTTTTTT. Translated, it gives CASSQLGTGELFF.